This T cell receptor beta chain is from a study of cytomegalovirus exposure and HLA in healthy donors. Study-wide results and caveats: Analysis was carried out at a later point, and it linked a missense DCLRE1C variant to TCR beta V- and J-gene trimming.

In the case of this clone: The antigen is not known.

The V gene end was trimmed by 2 bases and the J gene end by 4 bases; junction bases not matched to a gene: 4. The germline V gene encodes CDR1 LGHNA and CDR2 YSLEER. The CDR3 length is 15 residues. The PCR contained 60 Vbeta and 13 Jbeta primers. Assay used: immunoSEQ multiplex PCR; TCRdb lists only in-frame clones, some missing. The sample includes approximately 160,000 clones, 65% to 90% of them seen just once. V gene TRBV4-3 combines with J gene TRBJ1-1; TRBD1 aligns across 10 bases. Sequencing was done on a sample of PBMCs. This clonotype was sampled from a human donor in good health. DNA for the CDR3: TGCGCCAGCAGCCAACGACAGGGGGCCTTCACTGAAGCTTTCTTT. Residues: CASSQRQGAFTEAFF.